Described below is a single T cell receptor beta chain sequence and its context. This clone's antigen is unknown. Nothing much larger sits one base from this clone, and base qualities are not available. Moderately to severely active disease, a Clinical Activity Score of at least 3, a NOSPECS grade of at least 4, and a duration under 3 months were present in ophthalmopathy patients. Exclusion was applied to patients with uncontrolled infections, other autoimmune diseases, pregnancy or lactation. Clinical symptoms, serum thyroxine and TRAb, thyroid ultrasound, and orbital computed tomography formed the basis for the diagnoses. Ficoll-Paque density gradient centrifugation was used to isolate PBMCs from about 10 ml of fresh peripheral blood. Trizol reagent was used to extract total RNA, and RNA quality was then checked on an Agilent 2100 Bioanalyzer. From the cysteine up to the phenylalanine, the CDR3 has a length of 15 residues. Only the CDR3 portion is preserved as DNA: 45 bases, with reading frame beginning at the first base. Trimming leaves V shorter by 4 bases and J shorter by 5 bases, with the junction holding 9 bases beyond the gene matches.

The data are from a study of T cells in Graves' hyperthyroidism and ophthalmopathy (dated by TCRdb to the late 2010s). A note on the overall study: Peripheral blood samples were taken at initial diagnosis, before any treatment was given. Prospective prediction of ophthalmopathy was tested in an independent validation cohort of fewer than 20 hyperthyroidism patients and 15 to 17 patients who later progressed to ophthalmopathy. The study also compared thyroid tissue and blood T-cell repertoires from a handful of Graves' hyperthyroidism patients. After blood sampling, hyperthyroidism patients were treated with methimazole at a starting dose of 30 mg daily, and ophthalmopathy patients were treated with high-dose intravenous methylprednisolone. To identify TCR V-J signatures that set the groups apart, the researchers used a discovery cohort of roughly 100 patients, made up of fewer than 50 with Graves' ophthalmopathy and approximately 57 with stable Graves' hyperthyroidism. The 100 or so discovery patients were divided at random into training and test sets in a 7:3 ratio. The paper describes TCR Vbeta CDR3 sequencing of 130 to 150 peripheral blood samples, made up of 43 ophthalmopathy patients, 70 to 75 hyperthyroidism patients and roughly 17 progressor patients. On the study overall, not on this receptor specifically: Sample size was not statistically predetermined, and blinding of investigators to group allocation was not performed. Blood samples also contained most of the expanded thyroid clonotypes (frequency above 0.001), which suggests that blood repertoires may reflect thyroid immune responses. In validation, progression to ophthalmopathy was predicted by the model with 70.59% sensitivity and nearly 75% specificity, a median of roughly 6.4 months before onset. A model built on a 13 V-J signature distinguished ophthalmopathy from stable hyperthyroidism, reaching around 88% sensitivity and around 81% specificity in cross-validation and 80%/75% in testing.

The TCR beta CDR3 regions were amplified from RNA transcripts. The TCR CDR3 was subjected to a first round of RT-PCR using the HTBI primer set and the Qiagen OneStep RT-PCR kit. Libraries were constructed in a second round of multiplex PCR, after which size selection and purification were carried out. Sequencing of the libraries was done on an Illumina HiSeq2000 using paired-end 100 bp reads. The study's processing was this. Raw data were processed with SOAPnuke, discarding reads with adapters, uncalled bases, mean Phred below 15, or no exact constant-primer or identifier match. COPE v1.2.5 was used to merge the high-quality paired reads, and each unique nucleotide sequence was defined as a clonotype. MiTCR v1.1 was used to align clonotypes to the IMGT TRBV, TRBD and TRBJ reference segments. Analysis was restricted to V-J combinations with a frequency above 0.0001, which covered 99.2% of repertoires. The TCS score was defined as F50 (clonal expansion) divided by E x V (chaos), with BLOSUM62-based TCRdist calculated between CDR3 peptides within each V-J. Welch's t-statistics and random forest reduced approximately 520 V-J features to about 13, which were used in a naive Bayes classifier (R e1071). Thyroid-blood repertoire similarity was quantified with the Morisita-Horn index. TCRdb reworked the public reads: Q25 trimming with fastp, MiXCR clone assembly, productive beta chains retained. Every CDR3 protein is listed once, alongside the most common genes and DNA of its rows. The V and J calls and clone size come from TCRdb's table, not from the authors' own analysis. This sample is represented by fewer than 750,000 distinct CDR3 sequences; 14% to 15% of them were singletons. The ten largest clonotypes hold around 4% of the sample.

Input material: blood. The receptor's source is a woman in her thirties or forties with Graves' ophthalmopathy. This receptor chain uses TRBV12-3 or TRBV12-4 and TRBJ2-5, with 8 bases matching TRBD1. This receptor has the CDR3 CASSSRQGAGETQYF. The nucleotide sequence is given as TGTGCCAGCAGTTCTCGGCAGGGGGCGGGTGAGACCCAGTACTTC.